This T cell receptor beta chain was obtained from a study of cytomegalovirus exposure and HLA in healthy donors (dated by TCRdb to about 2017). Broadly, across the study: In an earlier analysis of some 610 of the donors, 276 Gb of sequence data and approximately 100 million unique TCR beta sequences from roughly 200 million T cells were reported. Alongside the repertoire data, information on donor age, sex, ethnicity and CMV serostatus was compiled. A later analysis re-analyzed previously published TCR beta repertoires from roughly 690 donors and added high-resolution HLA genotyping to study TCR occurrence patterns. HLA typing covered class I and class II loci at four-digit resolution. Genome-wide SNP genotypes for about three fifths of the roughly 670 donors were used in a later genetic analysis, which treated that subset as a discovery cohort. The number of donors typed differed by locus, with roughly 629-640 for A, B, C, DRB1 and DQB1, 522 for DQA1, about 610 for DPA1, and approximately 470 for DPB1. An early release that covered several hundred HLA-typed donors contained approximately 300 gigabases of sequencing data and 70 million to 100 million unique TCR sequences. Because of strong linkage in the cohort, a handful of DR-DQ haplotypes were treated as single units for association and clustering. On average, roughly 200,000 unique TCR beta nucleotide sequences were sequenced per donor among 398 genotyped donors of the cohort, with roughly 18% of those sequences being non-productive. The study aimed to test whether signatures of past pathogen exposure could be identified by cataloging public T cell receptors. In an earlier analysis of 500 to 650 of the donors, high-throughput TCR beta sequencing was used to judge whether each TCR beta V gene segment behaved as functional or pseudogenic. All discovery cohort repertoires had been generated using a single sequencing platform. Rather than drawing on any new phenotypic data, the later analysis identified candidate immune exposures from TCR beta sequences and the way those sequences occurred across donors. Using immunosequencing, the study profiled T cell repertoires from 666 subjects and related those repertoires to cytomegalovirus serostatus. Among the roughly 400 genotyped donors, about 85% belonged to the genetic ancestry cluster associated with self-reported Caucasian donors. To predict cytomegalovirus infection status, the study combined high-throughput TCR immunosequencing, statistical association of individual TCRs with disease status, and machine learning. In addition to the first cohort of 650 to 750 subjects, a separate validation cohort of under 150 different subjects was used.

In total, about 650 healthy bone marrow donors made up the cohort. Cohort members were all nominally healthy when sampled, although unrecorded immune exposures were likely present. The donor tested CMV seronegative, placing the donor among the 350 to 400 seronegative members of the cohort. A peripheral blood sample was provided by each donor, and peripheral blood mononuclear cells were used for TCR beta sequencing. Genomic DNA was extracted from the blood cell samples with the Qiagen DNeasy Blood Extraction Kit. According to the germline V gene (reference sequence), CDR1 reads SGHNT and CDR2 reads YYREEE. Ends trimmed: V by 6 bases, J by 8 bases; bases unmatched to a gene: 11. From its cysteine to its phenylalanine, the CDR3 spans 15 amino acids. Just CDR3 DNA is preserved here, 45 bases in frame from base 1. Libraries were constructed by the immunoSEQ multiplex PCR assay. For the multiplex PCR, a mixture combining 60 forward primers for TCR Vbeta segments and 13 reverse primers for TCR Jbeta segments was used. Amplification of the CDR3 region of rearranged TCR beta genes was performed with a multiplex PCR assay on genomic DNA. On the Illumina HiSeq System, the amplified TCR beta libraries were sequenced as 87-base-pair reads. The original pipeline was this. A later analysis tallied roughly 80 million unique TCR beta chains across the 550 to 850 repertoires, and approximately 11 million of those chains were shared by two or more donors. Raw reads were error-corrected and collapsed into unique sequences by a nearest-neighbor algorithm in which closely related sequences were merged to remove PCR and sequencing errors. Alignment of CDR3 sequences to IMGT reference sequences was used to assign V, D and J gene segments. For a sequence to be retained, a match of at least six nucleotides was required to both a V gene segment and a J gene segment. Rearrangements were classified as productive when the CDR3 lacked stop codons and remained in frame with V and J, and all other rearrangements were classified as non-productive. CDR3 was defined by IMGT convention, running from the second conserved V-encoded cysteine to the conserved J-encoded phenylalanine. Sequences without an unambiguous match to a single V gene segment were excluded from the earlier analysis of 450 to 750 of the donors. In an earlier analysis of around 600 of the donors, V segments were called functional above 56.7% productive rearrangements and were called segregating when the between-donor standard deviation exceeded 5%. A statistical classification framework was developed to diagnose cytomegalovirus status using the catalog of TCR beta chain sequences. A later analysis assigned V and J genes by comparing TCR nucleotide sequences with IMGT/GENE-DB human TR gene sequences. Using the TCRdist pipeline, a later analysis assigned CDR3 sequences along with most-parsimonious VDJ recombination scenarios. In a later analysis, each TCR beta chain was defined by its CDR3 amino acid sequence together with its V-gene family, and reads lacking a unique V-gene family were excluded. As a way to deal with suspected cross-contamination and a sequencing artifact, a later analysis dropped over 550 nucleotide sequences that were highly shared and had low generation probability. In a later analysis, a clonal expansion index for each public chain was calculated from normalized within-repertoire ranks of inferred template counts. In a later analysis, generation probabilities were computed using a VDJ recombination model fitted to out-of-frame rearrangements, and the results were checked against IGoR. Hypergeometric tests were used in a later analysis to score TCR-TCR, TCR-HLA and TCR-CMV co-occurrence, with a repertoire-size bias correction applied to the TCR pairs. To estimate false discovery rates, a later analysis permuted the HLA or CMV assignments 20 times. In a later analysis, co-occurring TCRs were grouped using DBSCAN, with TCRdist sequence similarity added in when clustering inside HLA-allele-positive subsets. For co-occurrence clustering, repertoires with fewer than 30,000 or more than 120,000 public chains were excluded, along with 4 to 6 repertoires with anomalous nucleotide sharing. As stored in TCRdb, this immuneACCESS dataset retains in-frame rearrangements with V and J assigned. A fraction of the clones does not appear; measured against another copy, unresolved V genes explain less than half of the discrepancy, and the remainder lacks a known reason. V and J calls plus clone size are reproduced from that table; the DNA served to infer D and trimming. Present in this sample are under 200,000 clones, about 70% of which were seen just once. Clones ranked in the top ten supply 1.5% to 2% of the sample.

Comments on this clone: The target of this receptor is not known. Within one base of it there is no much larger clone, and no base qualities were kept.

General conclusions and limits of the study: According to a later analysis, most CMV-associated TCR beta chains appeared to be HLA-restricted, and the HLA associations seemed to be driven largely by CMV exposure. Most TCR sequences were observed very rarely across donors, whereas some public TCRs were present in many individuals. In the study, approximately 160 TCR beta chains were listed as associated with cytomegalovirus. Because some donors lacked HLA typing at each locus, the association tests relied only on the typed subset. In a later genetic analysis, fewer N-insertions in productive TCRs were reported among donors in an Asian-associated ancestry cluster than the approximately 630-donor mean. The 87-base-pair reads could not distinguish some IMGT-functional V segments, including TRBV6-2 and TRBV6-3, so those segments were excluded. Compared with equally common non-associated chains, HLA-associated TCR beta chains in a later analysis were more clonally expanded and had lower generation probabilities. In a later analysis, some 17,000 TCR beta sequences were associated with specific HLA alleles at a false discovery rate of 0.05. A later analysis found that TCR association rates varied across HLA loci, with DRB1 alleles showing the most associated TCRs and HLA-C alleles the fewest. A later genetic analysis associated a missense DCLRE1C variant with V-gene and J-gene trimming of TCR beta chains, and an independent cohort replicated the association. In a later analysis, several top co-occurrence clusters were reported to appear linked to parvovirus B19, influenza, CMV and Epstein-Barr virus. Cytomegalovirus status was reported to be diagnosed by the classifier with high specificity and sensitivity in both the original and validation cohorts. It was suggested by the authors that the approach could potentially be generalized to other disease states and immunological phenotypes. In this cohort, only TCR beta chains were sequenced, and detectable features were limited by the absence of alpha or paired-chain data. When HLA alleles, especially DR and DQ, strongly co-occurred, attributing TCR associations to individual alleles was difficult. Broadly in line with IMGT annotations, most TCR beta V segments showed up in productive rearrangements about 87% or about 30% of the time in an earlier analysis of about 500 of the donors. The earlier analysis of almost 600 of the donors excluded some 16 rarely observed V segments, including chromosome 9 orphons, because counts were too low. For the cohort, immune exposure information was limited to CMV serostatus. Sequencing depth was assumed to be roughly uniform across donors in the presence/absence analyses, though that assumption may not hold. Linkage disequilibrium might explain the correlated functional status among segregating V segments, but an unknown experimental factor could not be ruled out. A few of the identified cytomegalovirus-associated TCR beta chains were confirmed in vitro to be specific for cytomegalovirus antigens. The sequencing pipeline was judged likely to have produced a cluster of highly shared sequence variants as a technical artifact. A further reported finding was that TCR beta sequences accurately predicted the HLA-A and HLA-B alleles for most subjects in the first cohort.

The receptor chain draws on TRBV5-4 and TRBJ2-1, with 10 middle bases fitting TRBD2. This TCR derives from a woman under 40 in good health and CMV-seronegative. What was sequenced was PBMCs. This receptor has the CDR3 CASKRRTSGSYEQFF. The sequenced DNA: TGTGCCAGCAAGAGGAGGACTAGCGGTTCATATGAGCAGTTCTTC. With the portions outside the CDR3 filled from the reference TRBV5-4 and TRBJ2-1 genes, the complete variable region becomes ETGVTQSPTHLIKTRGQQVTLRCSSQSGHNTVSWYQQALGQGPQFIFQYYREEENGRGNFPPRFSGLQFPNYSSELNVNALELDDSALYLCASKRRTSGSYEQFFGPGTRLTVL.